The table lists the clone carrying this T cell receptor beta chain with a few counts. TCRdb reprocessed the 5' RACE reads via MiXCR and lists one record per CDR3 protein. This repertoire shows 55,000 to 65,000 distinct CDR3 sequences, roughly 16% found once; its top ten account for around 4.6%. The data originate from a study of T cells of healthy individuals. This receptor was taken from a human donor in good health.

In DNA form, the CDR3 reads TGTGCCAGCAGCCCCCGGGAGTCCCGAGAGACCCAGTACTTC. As protein: CASSPRESRETQYF. J is TRBJ2-5 and V is TRBV7-3, with TRBD2 as a possible D gene (6 bases). The CDR3 covers 14 residues. The V gene lost 5 bases and the J gene lost 4 bases, with 14 bases spanning the gap. Per germline, CDR1 SGHTA and CDR2 FQGTGA.